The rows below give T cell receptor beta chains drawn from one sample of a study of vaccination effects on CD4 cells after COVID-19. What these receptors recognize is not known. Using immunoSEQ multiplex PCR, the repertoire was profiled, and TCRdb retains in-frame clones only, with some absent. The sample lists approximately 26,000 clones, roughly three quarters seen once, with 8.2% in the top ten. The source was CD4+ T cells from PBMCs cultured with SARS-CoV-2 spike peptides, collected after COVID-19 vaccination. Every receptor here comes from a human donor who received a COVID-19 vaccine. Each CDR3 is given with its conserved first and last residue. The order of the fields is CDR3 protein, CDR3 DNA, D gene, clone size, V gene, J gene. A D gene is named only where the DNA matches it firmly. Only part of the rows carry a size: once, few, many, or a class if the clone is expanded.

CASSPRLADNYNEQFF,TGTGCCAGCAGCCCCAGACTAGCGGATAATTACAATGAGCAGTTCTTC,TRBD2,.,TRBV11-2,TRBJ2-1
CASSWAYNEQFF,TGTGCCAGCAGCTGGGCATACAATGAGCAGTTCTTC,.,.,TRBV5-5,TRBJ2-1
CASSQDLTSPTYEQYF,TGCGCCAGCAGCCAAGATTTAACTAGTCCTACCTACGAGCAGTACTTC,.,.,TRBV4-1,TRBJ2-7
CASSVSYEQYF,TGTGCCAGCAGCGTCTCCTACGAGCAGTACTTC,.,few,TRBV3-1/TRBV3-2,TRBJ2-7
CASSKAGRNKSTDTQYF,TGTGCCAGCAGCAAAGCCGGGAGAAACAAAAGTACAGATACGCAGTATTTT,.,once,TRBV21-1,TRBJ2-3
CASSQGNGVAGNTIYF,TGTGCCAGCAGCCAAGGCAACGGAGTGGCTGGAAACACCATATATTTT,.,.,TRBV3-1/TRBV3-2,TRBJ1-3
CASSRPDRAVYEQYF,TGTGCCAGCAGCCGACCCGACAGGGCTGTCTACGAGCAGTACTTC,TRBD1,.,TRBV11-2,TRBJ2-7
CASSQDPGLGEQYF,TGCGCCAGCAGCCAAGATCCTGGGCTAGGGGAGCAGTACTTC,.,few,TRBV4-1,TRBJ2-7
CASRVNDLEKLFF,TGTGCCAGCAGGGTTAATGATTTAGAAAAACTGTTTTTT,.,.,TRBV6-5,TRBJ1-4
CASSHTLGVAGTEAFF,TGTGCCAGTAGTCACACCCTTGGGGTAGCGGGCACTGAAGCTTTCTTT,.,large,TRBV19,TRBJ1-1
CASSVIGGYTF,TGTGCCAGCAGTGTAATAGGGGGCTACACCTTC,.,few,TRBV6-6,TRBJ1-2
CASRTGVDTQYF,TGTGCCAGCAGAACGGGGGTAGATACGCAGTATTTT,.,.,TRBV6-5,TRBJ2-3
CASSLDGTANSPLHF,TGTGCCAGCAGCTTGGATGGGACAGCGAATTCACCCCTCCACTTT,TRBD1,few,TRBV5-6,TRBJ1-6
CASGPGLATDTQYF,TGTGCCAGCGGTCCGGGACTAGCGACAGATACGCAGTATTTT,TRBD2,.,TRBV7-2,TRBJ2-3
CASSFMGRGEQYF,TGTGCCAGCAGTTTTATGGGGAGGGGCGAGCAGTACTTC,TRBD2,.,TRBV6-2/TRBV6-3,TRBJ2-7
CASSGESFPGEEKLFF,TGTGCCAGCAGTGGAGAGAGCTTCCCCGGAGAGGAAAAACTGTTTTTT,.,.,TRBV6-1,TRBJ1-4
CASRPRGSRSQPQHF,TGTGCCAGCAGACCCCGGGGGTCGAGGAGTCAGCCCCAGCATTTT,.,.,TRBV5-8,TRBJ1-5
CASSTSGSTDTQYF,TGTGCCAGCTCGACTAGCGGGAGCACAGATACGCAGTATTTT,TRBD2,.,TRBV18,TRBJ2-3
CASSYSKSGGAWEQFF,TGTGCCAGCAGTTACTCGAAAAGCGGGGGGGCCTGGGAGCAGTTCTTC,TRBD2,.,TRBV6-5,TRBJ2-1
CASSTRTAFDIQYF,TGTGCCAGCAGCACTCGGACAGCCTTTGACATTCAGTACTTC,.,few,TRBV7-9,TRBJ2-4
CASGLVPGLAGGPNNEQFF,TGTGCTAGTGGTTTGGTGCCGGGACTAGCGGGAGGGCCGAACAATGAGCAGTTCTTC,TRBD2,.,TRBV12-5,TRBJ2-1
CASSLDRAFSGNTIYF,TGTGCCAGCAGCTTGGACAGGGCTTTCTCTGGAAACACCATATATTTT,.,.,TRBV5-5,TRBJ1-3
CAWSVRREQYF,TGTGCCTGGAGTGTCCGGAGGGAGCAGTACTTC,.,.,TRBV30,TRBJ2-7
CASRDRRGPSEQYF,TGTGCCAGCAGGGACAGAAGGGGGCCGTCCGAGCAGTACTTC,TRBD1,.,TRBV19,TRBJ2-7
CASSATGGFSGANVLTF,TGTGCCAGCAGCGCAACAGGGGGATTCTCTGGGGCCAACGTCCTGACTTTC,TRBD1,.,TRBV9,TRBJ2-6
CASSLGVDHLQETQYF,TGCGCCAGCAGCTTGGGGGTGGATCACCTCCAAGAGACCCAGTACTTC,.,few,TRBV5-1,TRBJ2-5
CASSQDLSGRTLF,TGCGCCAGCAGCCAAGATCTAAGCGGGAGGACCCTCTTC,TRBD2,.,TRBV4-1,TRBJ2-1
CASSVTRGEQYF,TGTGCCAGCAGCGTAACCAGGGGGGAGCAGTACTTC,TRBD1,.,TRBV9,TRBJ2-7
CASSFHRGRAETQYF,TGTGCCAGCAGTTTTCACAGGGGGCGCGCGGAGACCCAGTACTTC,TRBD1,.,TRBV25-1,TRBJ2-5
CASRPSPSGIEQYF,TGCGCCAGCAGGCCGAGCCCCTCGGGAATCGAGCAGTACTTC,.,few,TRBV5-1,TRBJ2-7
CASSALGRTQPQHF,TGTGCCAGCAGTGCCCTGGGGAGGACTCAGCCCCAGCATTTT,.,.,TRBV6-2/TRBV6-3,TRBJ1-5
CASSIGWQNYGYTF,TGTGCCAGTAGTATAGGGTGGCAGAACTATGGCTACACCTTC,.,.,TRBV19,TRBJ1-2
CASSPGGSNQPQHF,TGTGCCAGCAGCCCCGGCGGTAGCAATCAGCCCCAGCATTTT,.,.,TRBV16,TRBJ1-5
CAWRYPPRGRDGYTF,TGTGCCTGGAGGTACCCCCCCAGGGGGCGGGATGGCTACACCTTC,TRBD1,.,TRBV30,TRBJ1-2
CASNQGGYGYTF,TGTGCCAGTAATCAGGGGGGCTATGGCTACACCTTC,TRBD1,.,TRBV19,TRBJ1-2
CASSWGGYGYTF,TGTGCCAGCAGTTGGGGGGGGTATGGCTACACCTTC,.,.,TRBV12-3/TRBV12-4,TRBJ1-2
CASSQEGTVSYEQYF,TGCGCCAGCAGCCAAGAAGGGACGGTCTCCTACGAGCAGTACTTC,.,few,TRBV4-1,TRBJ2-7
CASSAQGPTGELFF,TGTGCCAGCAGTGCCCAGGGTCCCACCGGGGAGCTGTTTTTT,.,.,TRBV2,TRBJ2-2
CASSQGTGGLETQYF,TGTGCCAGCAGCCAGGGGACAGGGGGTCTGGAGACCCAGTACTTC,TRBD1,.,TRBV3-1/TRBV3-2,TRBJ2-5
CASSMFRDRGVWTEAFF,TGTGCCAGCAGCATGTTCCGAGACAGGGGAGTATGGACTGAAGCTTTCTTT,.,few,TRBV21-1,TRBJ1-1
CASSMTQGAKGGYTF,TGTGCCAGCAGCATGACACAGGGGGCTAAGGGCGGCTACACCTTC,TRBD1,.,TRBV5-4,TRBJ1-2
CASSSGTIQETQYF,TGTGCCAGCAGTTCGGGGACAATCCAAGAGACCCAGTACTTC,.,.,TRBV28,TRBJ2-5
CASISGGFATNEKLFF,TGTGCCAGCATCTCAGGGGGGTTTGCAACTAATGAAAAACTGTTTTTT,TRBD1,.,TRBV28,TRBJ1-4
CASSSLAGVNTGELFF,TGTGCCAGCAGCTCCCTAGCGGGAGTGAACACCGGGGAGCTGTTTTTT,TRBD2,.,TRBV5-6,TRBJ2-2
CAAYRGDANEKLFF,TGTGCCGCCTACAGGGGGGACGCTAATGAAAAACTGTTTTTT,TRBD1,few,TRBV30,TRBJ1-4
CASSYSRVYNEQFF,TGTGCCAGCAGTTACTCCCGCGTATACAATGAGCAGTTCTTC,.,.,TRBV6-6,TRBJ2-1
CASSSPSGRAVNEQFF,TGTGCCAGCAGTTCCCCGAGCGGGAGGGCGGTCAATGAGCAGTTCTTC,TRBD2,few,TRBV27,TRBJ2-1
CASSPGRGYEQYF,TGTGCCAGCTCACCGGGCAGGGGATACGAGCAGTACTTC,.,.,TRBV18,TRBJ2-7
CASSGTANYGYTF,TGCGCCAGCAGCGGGACAGCTAACTATGGCTACACCTTC,TRBD1,.,TRBV10-1,TRBJ1-2
CASSHFRWEASGTVEETQYF,TGCGCCAGCAGCCACTTCCGATGGGAGGCTAGCGGCACTGTTGAAGAGACCCAGTACTTC,TRBD2,.,TRBV4-1,TRBJ2-5
CASSQEGWGLGTQYF,TGCGCCAGCAGCCAAGAGGGGTGGGGGTTGGGGACCCAGTACTTC,.,.,TRBV4-1,TRBJ2-5
CASSPLEGNEKLFF,TGTGCCAGCAGTCCCCTGGAGGGGAATGAAAAACTGTTTTTT,.,.,TRBV6-2/TRBV6-3,TRBJ1-4
CASSPGLAFEQFF,TGTGCCAGCTCACCGGGGCTAGCGTTTGAGCAGTTCTTC,.,.,TRBV18,TRBJ2-1
CASSQAPGPPDTQYF,TGCGCCAGCAGCCAAGCCCCGGGTCCCCCAGATACGCAGTATTTT,.,few,TRBV4-1,TRBJ2-3
CASTKQGASGNEQFF,TGTGCCAGCACCAAACAGGGGGCGAGCGGCAATGAGCAGTTCTTC,TRBD1,.,TRBV9,TRBJ2-1
CASSSPGGPPDGQFF,TGTGCCAGCAGTTCCCCAGGGGGCCCTCCCGATGGGCAGTTCTTC,TRBD1,.,TRBV11-2,TRBJ2-1
CASRAGTGLERPQHF,TGTGCCAGTAGAGCCGGGACAGGGTTGGAGAGGCCCCAGCATTTT,TRBD1,few,TRBV19,TRBJ1-5
CASSEFNSNQPQHF,TGTGCCAGCAGTGAATTTAATAGCAATCAGCCCCAGCATTTT,.,.,TRBV6-1,TRBJ1-5
CASSVESPNTGELFF,TGTGCCAGCAGTGTGGAGAGCCCGAACACCGGGGAGCTGTTTTTT,.,.,TRBV27,TRBJ2-2
CASRTTGADSGANVLTF,TGTGCCAGCCGTACGACAGGGGCCGACTCTGGGGCCAACGTCCTGACTTTC,TRBD1,once,TRBV7-9,TRBJ2-6